This T cell receptor (beta chain) was profiled in a study of T cells in Graves' hyperthyroidism and ophthalmopathy. Study-level findings and limits: Ophthalmopathy got predicted by the model a median roughly 6.1 months before its onset. Blood held most thyroid clonotypes expanded above 0.001 frequency.

Amplification of TCR beta CDR3 regions was performed using RNA transcripts as template. First-round RT-PCR targeting the TCR CDR3 was performed with the HTBI primer set. Using its own MiXCR run on the multiplex PCR reads, TCRdb lists one record per CDR3 protein. The table has about 360,000 distinct CDR3 sequences, roughly 13% seen once. V gave up 5 bases and J gave up 4 bases; unmatched junction bases: 8. CDR1 and CDR2 from the germline V gene are MNHEY and SMNVEV (reference sequence). The CDR3 consists of 16 residues. Reasons for excluding patients were uncontrolled infection, other autoimmune disease, pregnancy or lactation. As for this clonotype: Its antigen remains unidentified.

This sequence was found in a woman aged 18-35 years with Graves' hyperthyroidism. J is TRBJ2-3 and V is TRBV27; TRBD2 agrees at 11 bases. What was sequenced was blood. DNA of the CDR3: TGTGCCAGCAGTGATAGCGGGGGGGCCTACGCAGATACGCAGTATTTT. Its translation is CASSDSGGAYADTQYF.